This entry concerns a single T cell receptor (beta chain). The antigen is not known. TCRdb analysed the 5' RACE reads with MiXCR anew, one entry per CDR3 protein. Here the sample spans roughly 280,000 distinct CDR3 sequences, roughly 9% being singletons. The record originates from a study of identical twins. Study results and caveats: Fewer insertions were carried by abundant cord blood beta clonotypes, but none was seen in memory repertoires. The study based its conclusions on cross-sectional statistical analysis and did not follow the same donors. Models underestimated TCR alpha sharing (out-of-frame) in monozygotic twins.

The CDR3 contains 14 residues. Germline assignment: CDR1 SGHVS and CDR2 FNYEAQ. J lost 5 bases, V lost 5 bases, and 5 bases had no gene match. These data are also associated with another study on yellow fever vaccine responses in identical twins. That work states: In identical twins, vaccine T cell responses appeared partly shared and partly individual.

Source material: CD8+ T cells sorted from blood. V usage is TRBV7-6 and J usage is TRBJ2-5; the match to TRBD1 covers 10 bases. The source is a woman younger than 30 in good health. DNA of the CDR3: TGTGCCAGCAGCGAAGGGACAGGGGCTGAGACCCAGTACTTC. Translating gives CASSEGTGAETQYF.